Presented here are 17 T cell receptor beta chains from one specimen sequenced in a study of blood T cell repertoires in COVID-19. Assay: immunoSEQ multiplex PCR; the TCRdb copy retains only in-frame clones and omits some. The table records 110,000 or so clones, 85% of them present only once. Sequencing used peripheral blood. The origin of the receptors is a human donor in a cohort sampled during active COVID-19.

The J gene is TRBJ2-3, the V gene TRBV11-2; possible D gene TRBD2, 6 bases. Per germline, CDR1 SGHAT and CDR2 FQNNGV. The CDR3 sequence is 14 residues long. Trimming removed 4 bases at V and 6 bases at J, with 14 bases between. CDR3 residues: CASSWGGRDDTQYF. CDR3 coding DNA: TGTGCCAGCAGCTGGGGTGGGCGGGATGATACGCAGTATTTT.

This chain joins TRBV2 and TRBJ2-7, with D perhaps TRBD2 (6 bases). Trimming took 2 bases from V and 6 from J, leaving 14 bases between them. The CDR3 is made up of 14 amino acids. Germline lookup yields CDR1 SNHLY and CDR2 FYNNEI. For the CDR3, the DNA is TGTGCCAGCAGTGAACGGCGGGATTTGGGCGAGCAGTACTTC. It translates to CASSERRDLGEQYF.

The rearrangement joins TRBV15 to TRBJ2-7, with 8 bases fitting TRBD2. V lost 1 base and J lost 8; bases outside the gene matches: 10. The germline V gene has CDR1 LNHNV and CDR2 YYDKDF (reference sequence). This CDR3 has 15 residues. CDR3 loop: CATSRVGGGALQQYF. CDR3 in DNA: TGTGCCACCAGCAGAGTCGGGGGGGGAGCACTCCAGCAGTACTTC.

This clone has a single count. The V call is TRBV11-3, the J call TRBJ2-1, with 8 nucleotides matching TRBD2. The CDR3 has 15 amino acids. With V trimmed by 1 base and J by 7 bases, 6 bases remained unmatched. Germline CDR1 reads SGHNT; CDR2 reads YENEEA. CDR3 protein: CASSLGTSGVNEQFF. The CDR3 DNA reads as TGTGCCAGCAGCTTAGGCACTAGCGGTGTGAATGAGCAGTTCTTC.

The J gene is TRBJ1-6, the V gene TRBV7-2, with D tentatively TRBD1 (5 bases). This CDR3 contains 12 residues. Deletions cut 7 bases from V and 10 bases from J, with 11 bases between. Germline values: CDR1 SGHTA, CDR2 FQGNSA. For the CDR3, the DNA is TGTGCCAGCACGGCCGGGGGGTCACCCCTCCACTTT. Encoded protein: CASTAGGSPLHF.

Comment on this clone: At one boundary the junction diverges from the germline segment, which might be a read error. The V call is TRBV6-1, the J call TRBJ2-3, with D possibly being TRBD2 (6 bases). The CDR3 is made up of 12 amino acids. The germline gives CDR1 MNHNS, CDR2 SASEGT. CDR3 DNA: TGTGCCAGCAGTGAAGCAGGAGGGGTCCGAAATTTT. This translates into CASSEAGGVRNF.

The V call is TRBV9, the J call TRBJ2-4; D is ambiguous. The CDR3 extends over 14 amino acids. V was clipped by 3 bases and J by 2 bases, with 9 bases between them. Germline CDR1 SGDLS, CDR2 YYNGEE. The CDR3 DNA reads TGTGCCAGCAGCGCCACCGGTTCCAAAAACATTCAGTACTTC. Residues: CASSATGSKNIQYF. The full variable domain, completed using reference TRBV9 and TRBJ2-4, is DSGVTQTPKHLITATGQRVTLRCSPRSGDLSVYWYQQSLDQGLQFLIQYYNGEERAKGNILERFSAQQFPDLHSELNLSSLELGDSALYFCASSATGSKNIQYFGAGTRLSVL.

The rearrangement uses TRBV5-1 and TRBJ2-3, with TRBD2 matching 13 bases. Germline-derived CDR1 and CDR2 are SGHRS and YFSETQ. CDR3 length equals 16 residues. V gave up 3 bases and J gave up 3 bases; unmatched junction bases: 4. The CDR3, as DNA: TGCGCCAGCAGCTACTTGACTAGCGGGGGGACAGATACGCAGTATTTT. As protein: CASSYLTSGGTDTQYF. Together with reference TRBV5-1 and TRBJ2-3, the CDR3 gives the full variable domain: KAGVTQTPRYLIKTRGQQVTLSCSPISGHRSVSWYQQTPGQGLQFLFEYFSETQRNKGNFPGRFSGRQFSNSRSEMNVSTLELGDSALYLCASSYLTSGGTDTQYFGPGTRLTVL.

This chain links TRBV9 with TRBJ2-3, with D perhaps matching TRBD1 (6 bases). Germline loops: CDR1 SGDLS, CDR2 YYNGEE. The CDR3 spans 15 residues. Trimming took 3 bases from V and 10 from J, leaving 21 bases between them. For the CDR3, the DNA is TGTGCCAGCAGCGCGAGCCGGGACACGAAAAGACCGCAGTATTTT. Protein product: CASSASRDTKRPQYF.

The chain employs TRBV29-1 and TRBJ2-7, with TRBD1 matching 8 bases. Germline trimming cut 5 bases from V and 5 bases from J; bases unmatched to any gene: 8. Germline values: CDR1 SQVTM, CDR2 ANQGSEA. The CDR3 consists of 13 residues. In DNA, the CDR3 is TGCAGCGTTCCCCCTCCAGGGGGCCACGAGCAGTACTTC. This codes for CSVPPPGGHEQYF.

This chain connects TRBV27 to TRBJ2-7; 8 nucleotides line up with TRBD1. Germline V gene lookup returns CDR1 MNHEY and CDR2 SMNVEV (reference sequence). This CDR3 is built from 16 residues. V was pared by 7 bases and J by 0 bases, with 11 bases of the junction left unmatched. The CDR3 DNA is TGTGCCAGCAACGCCCTGAGGACAGGGCGCTCCTACGAGCAGTACTTC. Translated, it gives CASNALRTGRSYEQYF.

The chain carries TRBV19 and TRBJ2-1, with a weak D call TRBD1 (6 bases). Germline lookup yields CDR1 LNHDA and CDR2 SQIVND (reference sequence). This CDR3 is built from 16 residues. V was cut by 3 bases and J by 4 bases, with 16 bases left in between. This CDR3 is CASSIDAGALYNEQFF. The CDR3 bases are TGTGCCAGTAGTATCGATGCAGGGGCGCTATACAATGAGCAGTTCTTC.

V is TRBV6-5 and J is TRBJ2-7; TRBD1 matches at 7 bases. Looked up from germline, CDR1 is MNHEY and CDR2 is SVGAGI. The CDR3 is 15 residues long. V shed 5 bases, J shed 2 bases, and the junction held 9 bases outside the gene matches. The CDR3 reads CASSRDSYTTYEQYF. CDR3 sequence (DNA): TGTGCCAGCAGTCGGGACAGCTACACAACCTACGAGCAGTACTTC.

The chain joins TRBV14 to TRBJ1-6; D ambiguous. The V end lost 1 base, the J end lost 7 bases, and 8 bases lay between the germline ends. Germline V lookup: CDR1 SGHDN, CDR2 FVKESK. This CDR3 comprises 14 residues. The CDR3 nucleotides are TGTGCCAGCAGCCAAGTTCGGGAAAATTCACCCCTCCACTTT. As protein: CASSQVRENSPLHF. The full variable domain, completed using reference TRBV14 and TRBJ1-6, is EAGVTQFPSHSVIEKGQTVTLRCDPISGHDNLYWYRRVMGKEIKFLLHFVKESKQDESGMPNNRFLAERTGGTYSTLKVQPAELEDSGVYFCASSQVRENSPLHFGNGTRLTVT.

V and J are TRBV28 and TRBJ2-5; TRBD2 matches at 7 bases. Germline assignment: CDR1 MDHEN and CDR2 SYDVKM. V trimming: 5 bases; J trimming: 5 bases; junction bases outside the gene matches: 17. The length of the CDR3 is 17 residues. The CDR3 bases are TGTGCCAGCAGTCCTGCCCGGGGAGGGCGAAGAAAGGAGACCCAGTACTTC. It encodes CASSPARGGRRKETQYF.

The CDR3 coding sequence is TGTGCCAGCAGCTTGTTTAATCTTCAGACTGGAAACACCATATATTTT. Residues: CASSLFNLQTGNTIYF. This chain links TRBV5-5 with TRBJ1-3, with D unresolved. The CDR3 is 16 residues long. Looked up from germline, CDR1 is SGHKS and CDR2 is YYEKEE (reference sequence). The V end lost 1 base, the J end lost 2 bases, and 13 bases lay between the germline ends.

The chain recombines TRBV5-6 with TRBJ1-1; D may be TRBD1 (5 bases). CDR3 size: 15 residues. The V gene lost 0 bases and the J gene lost 5 bases, with 14 bases spanning the gap. Germline CDR1 and CDR2: SGHDT and YYEEEE. CDR3 amino acids: CASSLGQGIITEAFF. The CDR3, as DNA: TGTGCCAGCAGCTTGGGTCAGGGAATCATTACTGAAGCTTTCTTT.